The clone carrying this TCR beta chain was counted at least ten times. The antigen remains unidentified. The record originates from a study of neurological immune-mediated disorders. Trimming removed 6 bases from V and 1 base from J, with 15 bases in between. This CDR3 is built from 15 residues. General study points: TCR clonal expansion peaked in HTLV-1-associated myelopathy patients and was lowest in multiple sclerosis patients.

Every sequencing run produced over 170 million TCR-beta sequences, and the sequences from any one run covered 15-18 subjects. TCRdb independently ran MiXCR on the 5' RACE reads; one entry per CDR3 protein. The sample lists 30,000 to 45,000 distinct CDR3 sequences, approximately 10% occurring once. The genes are TRBV12-3 or TRBV12-4 and TRBJ1-1; no reliable D call. Material for sequencing was CD4+ T cells from blood. The sequence derives from a woman in her thirties with HTLV-1-associated myelopathy (HAM/TSP). CDR3 bases: TGTGCCAGCAGCCTGGACGGAAGGAAGAACACTGAAGCTTTCTTT. It translates to CASSLDGRKNTEAFF.